One and the same sample provided the 9 T cell receptor beta chains below, sequenced in a study of response to subunit inactivated influenza vaccine. TCRdb redid the calling of the RT-PCR reads with MiXCR, one entry per CDR3 protein. The data hold 710,000 or so distinct CDR3 sequences, with around 16% observed a single time. Sequenced here: PBMCs from blood, sampled about 13 days after vaccination. These receptors came from a man in his fifties who received an inactivated influenza vaccine.

The J gene is TRBJ2-5, the V gene TRBV30; D is unresolved. The CDR3 sequence is 14 residues long. V gave up 2 bases and J gave up 5 bases, with 15 bases separating them. Germline CDR1 reads GTSNPN; CDR2 reads SVGIG (reference sequence). The DNA for the CDR3 is TGTGCCTGGAGTACTAACTTTGGGTGGGAGACCCAGTACTTC. Its protein product is CAWSTNFGWETQYF. Together with reference TRBV30 and TRBJ2-5, the CDR3 gives the full variable domain: SQTIHQWPATLVQPVGSPLSLECTVEGTSNPNLYWYRQAAGRGLQLLFYSVGIGQISSEVPQNLSASRPQDRQFILSSKKLLLSDSGFYLCAWSTNFGWETQYFGPGTRLLVL.

The chain is built from TRBV12-3 or TRBV12-4 and TRBJ1-3, with 7 positions matching TRBD1. V dropped 9 bases and J dropped 3; count of bases not matched to a gene: 8. This CDR3 is built from 14 residues. CDR3 protein: CASRQGDRGNTIYF. Written as DNA, the CDR3 is TGTGCCAGTCGCCAGGGGGATCGTGGAAACACCATATATTTT.

There are a few counts of this clonotype. This chain links TRBV7-9 with TRBJ2-7; perhaps TRBD1 as D (6 bases). The V end was cut by 3 bases, the J end by 4 bases, with 7 bases between. From germline, CDR1 is SEHNR and CDR2 FQNEAQ (reference sequence). The CDR3 covers 12 residues. The chain's CDR3 is CASSFGQYEQYF. CDR3 nucleotide sequence: TGTGCCAGCAGCTTTGGACAGTACGAGCAGTACTTC.

Ten or more counts support this clonotype. The chain carries TRBV5-5 and TRBJ2-7; D might be TRBD2 (6 bases). CDR1 and CDR2 (germline): SGHKS, YYEKEE (reference sequence). The CDR3 loop spans 14 amino acids. The germline V and J ends were trimmed by 1 base and 3 bases, with 11 bases remaining between them. The CDR3 DNA reads as TGTGCCAGCAGCTTGAACCGGGACTTCTACGAGCAGTACTTC. Its protein is CASSLNRDFYEQYF.

The table lists this clonotype with a few counts. The rearrangement joins TRBV7-2 to TRBJ2-7, with D perhaps given as TRBD1 or TRBD2 (6 bases each). The CDR3 covers 13 residues. Trimming took off 0 bases at V and 6 bases at J, with 9 bases between the two ends. In germline, CDR1 is SGHTA, CDR2 FQGNSA. The chain's CDR3 is CASSLASGAEQYF. CDR3 nucleotides: TGTGCCAGCAGCTTAGCCTCGGGGGCCGAGCAGTACTTC. The whole variable domain, remainder taken from reference TRBV7-2 and TRBJ2-7, is GAGVSQSPSNKVTEKGKDVELRCDPISGHTALYWYRQSLGQGLEFLIYFQGNSAPDKSGLPSDRFSAERTGGSVSTLTIQRTQQEDSAVYLCASSLASGAEQYFGPGTRLTVT.

In this sample, this clonotype turned up a few times. The chain is built from TRBV20-1 and TRBJ2-5; the D gene is possibly TRBD2 (6 bases). Germline CDR1 DFQATT, CDR2 SNEGSKA (reference sequence). With 0 bases removed from V and 5 bases from J, the gap between germline ends came to 13 bases. The CDR3 spans 14 residues. CDR3 DNA sequence: TGCAGTGCTAGAGACCCCGGGACTGCGGAGACCCAGTACTTC. Amino acids: CSARDPGTAETQYF.

V usage is TRBV20-1 and J usage is TRBJ2-1; 8 bases agree with TRBD2. Germline V gene sequence: CDR1 DFQATT, CDR2 SNEGSKA (reference sequence). Trimming at V came to 2 bases and at J to 6 bases, leaving 12 bases not matched to a gene. This CDR3 has 16 residues. The CDR3 DNA reads TGCAGTGCTAGAACAACGGGACTAGGCGATCCCAATGAGCAGTTCTTC. Protein product: CSARTTGLGDPNEQFF.

The genes are TRBV20-1 and TRBJ2-7; D gene ambiguous. The ends were cut back, 5 bases at V and 5 bases at J, with 7 bases in the middle. Germline V gene lookup returns CDR1 DFQATT and CDR2 SNEGSKA (reference sequence). The CDR3 is 10 residues long. The CDR3 loop is CSADSNEQYF. CDR3 bases: TGCAGTGCTGATTCTAACGAGCAGTACTTC.

V and J are TRBV20-1 and TRBJ2-5; 10 positions agree with TRBD2. Trimming removed 5 bases from V and 5 bases from J; junction bases left unmatched: 14. This CDR3 has 16 residues. CDR1 DFQATT and CDR2 SNEGSKA come from the germline V gene (reference sequence). CDR3 DNA sequence: TGCAGTGCTCCTCGGACTAGCGGAACCCCCGGGGAGACCCAGTACTTC. Amino acid sequence: CSAPRTSGTPGETQYF.